This T cell receptor (beta chain) emerged from a study of response to subunit inactivated influenza vaccine. Study observations and caveats: The authors put forward the suggestion that each seasonal influenza vaccination may bring in only a limited number of new T cells.

Of note for this clonotype: Its antigen is not identified.

This CDR3 comprises 14 residues. V shed 6 bases and J 6 bases; nucleotides not matched to a gene: 10. Germline V CDR1 and CDR2: SQVTM, ANQGSEA. TCRdb re-derived calls from the RT-PCR reads in MiXCR, one entry per CDR3 protein. The table records a few hundred thousand distinct CDR3 sequences, around a fifth of them present only once. The rearrangement uses TRBV29-1 and TRBJ2-3; 9 bases fit TRBD2. The material was PBMCs from blood, obtained about 20 months after vaccination. The receptor was isolated from a man aged 45-69 years who received an inactivated influenza vaccine. The CDR3 DNA reads as TGCAGCGTGGCCCCTCTAGCGGGGCCTGATACGCAGTATTTT. Translating gives CSVAPLAGPDTQYF.